The next 20 T cell receptor beta chains were all read from a single sample in a study of human T cells and chemical hapten exposure (dated by TCRdb to 2020 to 2023). The library was made by RACE. TCRdb shows the sequencer as NextSeq 500. Starting from the raw public reads, TCRdb applied fastp trimming at Q25, assembled clones with MiXCR and retained in-frame beta chains. Rows matching on CDR3 protein sequence are summarized as one entry with the most common DNA and genes. For this sample the table gives approximately 85,000 distinct CDR3 sequences, of which 10% were detected only once. Of the sample, about 2.3% is held by the ten largest clones. The sample's time point label, decoded: patch test 2, 6 weeks after DPC sensitization. This specimen's treatment or condition label, interpreted: therapeutic diphenylcyclopropenone sensitization with weekly scalp DPC. The specimen comprised whole blood, sampled in connection with sensitization to the hapten diphenylcyclopropenone (DPC). The receptors were sampled from a woman under 40 with alopecia areata. Some clones in this sample may be carry-over from other donors' samples.

Many counts were recorded for this clonotype. V is TRBV19 and J is TRBJ2-1; D is unclear. CDR1 and CDR2 (germline): LNHDA, SQIVND (reference sequence). This CDR3 is built from 17 residues. Deletions cut 2 bases from V and 0 bases from J, with 14 bases between. The CDR3, as DNA: TGTGCCAGTAGTATATCCCCTCTAAGAAGCTCCTACAATGAGCAGTTCTTC. It encodes CASSISPLRSSYNEQFF.

This clonotype was observed at least ten times. This chain uses TRBV6-5 with TRBJ1-5; 7 bases align to TRBD1. V lost 6 bases and J lost 3; bases outside the gene matches: 14. This CDR3 comprises 17 residues. Germline CDR1 is MNHEY and CDR2 is SVGAGI. The DNA for the CDR3 is TGTGCCAGCAGCCCGGGACAGACCCTCACCTACAATCAGCCCCAGCATTTT. It is translated as CASSPGQTLTYNQPQHF.

This clonotype was counted many times. V gene TRBV29-1 combines with J gene TRBJ2-1, with D possibly TRBD2 on 6 matching bases. Germline V CDR1 and CDR2: SQVTM, ANQGSEA. V lost 4 bases and J 7 bases, leaving 11 bases between the germline ends. CDR3 size: 12 residues. The CDR3 spells CSVGPAGNEQFF. The CDR3 DNA reads TGCAGCGTTGGGCCCGCGGGGAATGAGCAGTTCTTC.

J is TRBJ1-1 and V is TRBV21-1. TRBV21-1 is designated a pseudogene. The length of the CDR3 is 12 residues. The CDR3 spells CASSNKDTEAFF. The CDR3 nucleotides read TGTGCCAGCAGCAATAAGGACACTGAAGCTTTCTTT.

Ten or more counts support this clonotype. This chain links TRBV14 with TRBJ1-6; TRBD1 might be the D (5 bases). The V end lost 1 base, the J end lost 9 bases, and 16 bases lay between the germline ends. Germline V gene lookup returns CDR1 SGHDN and CDR2 FVKESK. The CDR3 sequence is 16 residues long. CDR3 nucleotides: TGTGCCAGCAGCCAAGTCACAGGTGTCGTTAGTTCACCCCTCCACTTT. Translated, it gives CASSQVTGVVSSPLHF. Using reference TRBV14 and TRBJ1-6 for the parts outside the CDR3, the full variable domain is EAGVTQFPSHSVIEKGQTVTLRCDPISGHDNLYWYRRVMGKEIKFLLHFVKESKQDESGMPNNRFLAERTGGTYSTLKVQPAELEDSGVYFCASSQVTGVVSSPLHFGNGTRLTVT.

This clonotype was counted a few times. The rearrangement links TRBV18 to TRBJ1-1, with 8 bases lining up with TRBD1. This CDR3 contains 14 residues. The junction had 8 bases not matched to a gene; V was cut back by 3 bases and J by 8 bases. CDR1 is KGHSH, CDR2 LQKENI, per germline. The CDR3 spells CASSPEDRVTEAFF. CDR3 DNA: TGTGCCAGCTCACCGGAGGACAGGGTAACCGAAGCTTTCTTT. The full variable domain, completed using reference TRBV18 and TRBJ1-1, is NAGVMQNPRHLVRRRGQEARLRCSPMKGHSHVYWYRQLPEEGLKFMVYLQKENIIDESGMPKERFSAEFPKEGPSILRIQQVVRGDSAAYFCASSPEDRVTEAFFGQGTRLTVV.

The chain uses TRBV29-1 and TRBJ2-1; D possibly corresponds to TRBD1 (6 bases). The CDR3 extends over 13 amino acids. V lost 7 bases and J lost 5, with 15 bases in between. Germline-derived CDR1 and CDR2 are SQVTM and ANQGSEA. In DNA, the CDR3 is TGCAGCGCTAATGAAGGGGGAAACAATGAGCAGTTCTTC. Amino acid sequence: CSANEGGNNEQFF.

This clonotype was observed a few times. J is TRBJ2-3 and V is TRBV12-3 or TRBV12-4; no firm D call. The germline V and J ends were trimmed by 4 bases and 9 bases, with 17 bases remaining between them. The CDR3 has 14 residues. The CDR3 spells CASSSDLHRRTQYF. CDR3 bases: TGTGCCAGCAGTTCCGACTTGCATCGGCGCACGCAGTATTTT.

This clonotype has at least ten counts. J is TRBJ1-6 and V is TRBV5-1; 10 bases are a match to TRBD1. CDR1 is SGHRS and CDR2 is YFSETQ in the germline V gene. V trimming: 4 bases; J trimming: 5 bases; junction bases outside the gene matches: 9. The CDR3 has 17 residues. CDR3 sequence: CASSGQTGGAHNSPLHF. CDR3 DNA: TGCGCCAGCAGCGGGCAGACAGGGGGCGCCCATAATTCACCCCTCCACTTT.

This clonotype was picked up many times. This chain connects TRBV29-1 to TRBJ2-5, with D unresolved. Germline V lookup: CDR1 SQVTM, CDR2 ANQGSEA. The CDR3 loop spans 12 amino acids. The V and J ends lost 3 bases and 7 bases respectively, with 12 bases between them. The CDR3 coding sequence is TGCAGCGTTGATCCCCAGACCGGGACCCAGTACTTC. Its translation is CSVDPQTGTQYF.

This clonotype was recorded at least ten times. The chain couples TRBV7-9 to TRBJ2-7; D unresolved. Germline V gives CDR1 SEHNR, CDR2 FQNEAQ (reference sequence). The V end was cut by 2 bases, the J end by 6 bases, with 8 bases between. This CDR3 comprises 12 residues. For the CDR3, the DNA is TGTGCCAGCAGCTTAATCTCTGGCGAGCAGTACTTC. This sequence encodes CASSLISGEQYF.

This clonotype has at least ten counts. The J gene is TRBJ1-2, the V gene TRBV11-3; D remains unclear. The V end lost 5 bases, the J end lost 4 bases, and 2 bases lay between the germline ends. The CDR3 is 10 amino acids. Germline V gene lookup returns CDR1 SGHNT and CDR2 YENEEA. As DNA, the CDR3 is TGTGCCAGCAGCCCCTATGGCTACACCTTC. Its translation is CASSPYGYTF.

This clonotype was counted many times. The chain uses TRBV10-3 and TRBJ2-1; 11 bases map to TRBD2. V shed 4 bases and J 9 bases; nucleotides not matched to a gene: 11. The CDR3 has 16 residues. CDR1 and CDR2 (germline): ENHRY, SYGVKD. The CDR3 sequence: CAISGTGTSGVREQFF. For the CDR3, the DNA is TGTGCCATCAGTGGGACGGGGACTAGCGGAGTCCGTGAGCAGTTCTTC.

This clonotype was counted at least ten times. This chain connects TRBV7-2 to TRBJ2-7; D not resolved. Trimming stripped 1 base from V and 4 bases from J, with 5 bases between. This CDR3 is 12 amino acids long. CDR1 is SGHTA and CDR2 is FQGNSA in the germline V gene. CDR3 in DNA: TGTGCCAGCAGCTTAGTAGGGTACGAGCAGTACTTC. As protein: CASSLVGYEQYF.

The CDR3 here is CASSMTGANTGELFF. In nucleotides, the CDR3 is TGTGCCAGTAGTATGACTGGGGCGAACACCGGGGAGCTGTTTTTT. This chain joins TRBV19 and TRBJ2-2, with D unresolved. The CDR3 contains 15 residues. The germline V gene has CDR1 LNHDA and CDR2 SQIVND (reference sequence). Trimming cost V 3 bases and J 0 bases, with 8 bases left between them.

This clonotype has ten or more counts. This sequence joins TRBV6-1 and TRBJ1-1; D may be TRBD1 (5 bases). The CDR3 has 12 amino acids. CDR1 and CDR2 from the germline V gene are MNHNS and SASEGT. Trimming removed 1 base at V and 9 bases at J, with 9 bases between. The CDR3 DNA follows: TGTGCCAGCAGTGAAGTCCCAGGGAAAGCTTTCTTT. Its protein is CASSEVPGKAFF.

In the case of this clonotype: With a much larger clone just one base away, this may be a read error. This sequence joins TRBV4-2 and TRBJ2-1; 12 bases line up with TRBD1. The CDR3 extends over 17 amino acids. Germline-derived CDR1 and CDR2 are LGHNA and YNFKEQ. This chain's CDR3 is CVSSQYDAGQGANEQFF. CDR3 nucleotides: TGTGTCAGCAGCCAATACGATGCGGGACAGGGGGCAAATGAGCAGTTCTTC.

The chain employs TRBV20-1 and TRBJ2-7; 9 nucleotides agree with TRBD1. Germline CDR1 reads DFQATT; CDR2 reads SNEGSKA (reference sequence). The CDR3 runs to 14 residues. V shed 3 bases and J 2 bases; nucleotides not matched to a gene: 5. The CDR3 region has the DNA TGCAGTGCTAGGGGACAGGGAGAGGCCTACGAGCAGTACTTC. Translation gives CSARGQGEAYEQYF.

This clonotype was observed a handful of times. The rearrangement links TRBV7-9 to TRBJ1-1; D gene uncertain. The CDR3 sequence is 17 residues long. The germline V and J ends were trimmed by 2 bases and 1 base, with 17 bases remaining between them. Germline values: CDR1 SEHNR, CDR2 FQNEAQ (reference sequence). The CDR3 DNA follows: TGTGCCAGCAGCTTATCCTCGACGGGGAGACAGAACACTGAAGCTTTCTTT. This encodes CASSLSSTGRQNTEAFF.

About this clonotype itself: It may be a read error: a sequence one base away is much more abundant. The chain is built from TRBV28 and TRBJ2-7; unclear D gene. V lost 5 bases, J lost 6 bases, and 26 bases lay in between. This CDR3 comprises 17 residues. Germline V gives CDR1 MDHEN, CDR2 SYDVKM. The DNA of the CDR3 is TGTGCCAGCAGTGACCCGGACGGACCAAGGGTTGGGTGCGAGCAGTACTTC. It translates to CASSDPDGPRVGCEQYF.